This is a list of T cell receptor beta chains from one sample in a study of OX40 agonist ivuxolimab in advanced cancers. Clones were sequenced by immunoSEQ multiplex PCR, and TCRdb holds only the in-frame ones, with some missing. The sample lists tens of thousands of clones; about nine tenths were seen once. This sample comprised CD4+ or CD8+ T cells sorted from blood, obtained in a trial of the OX40 agonist ivuxolimab. These receptors came from an adult with an advanced solid tumor such as melanoma, head and neck, liver or kidney cancer. Each CDR3 is given with its conserved first and last residue. The order of the fields is J gene, D gene, clone size, V gene, CDR3 DNA, CDR3 protein. A D gene is named only where the DNA matches it firmly. Size tells how often a clone was seen (once, few, many) or the class of an expanded clone, and some rows leave it out.

>TRBJ2-7|NA|NA|TRBV15
TGTGCCACCAGCAGTACTGAGACCTCCTACGAGCAGTACTTC
CATSSTETSYEQYF
>TRBJ1-2|NA|NA|TRBV27
TGTGCCAGCAGTAAAGGGCGTGACTATGGCTACACCTTC
CASSKGRDYGYTF
>TRBJ2-1|NA|NA|TRBV19
TGTGCCAGTCATCAGGGAGAGGAGTACAATGAGCAGTTCTTC
CASHQGEEYNEQFF
>TRBJ2-2|NA|once|TRBV9
TGTGCCAGCAGCGTAGGGGAACGCGGCACCGGGGAGCTGTTTTTT
CASSVGERGTGELFF
>TRBJ2-7|NA|few|TRBV6-5
TGTGCCAGCAGTTACGCCGGACAGCGGACCTACGAGCAGTACTTC
CASSYAGQRTYEQYF
>TRBJ2-1|NA|NA|TRBV11-3
TGTGCCAGCAGCATAGGAGGGGCCACCTACAATGAGCAGTTCTTC
CASSIGGATYNEQFF
>TRBJ2-7|TRBD2|NA|TRBV18
TGTGCCAGCTCACCCGCAGGCAACAACGCGGGGGGGCAGTACTTC
CASSPAGNNAGGQYF
>TRBJ1-2|NA|NA|TRBV19
TGTGCCAGTATCCGGGCTCACTCTAACTATGGCTACACCTTC
CASIRAHSNYGYTF
>TRBJ1-1|NA|NA|TRBV28
TGTGCCAGCAGTTTAGAGAACACTGAAGCTTTCTTT
CASSLENTEAFF
>TRBJ2-3|TRBD2|NA|TRBV5-4
TGTGCCAGCAGCTCGGGACTAGCGGGTCTCACAGATACGCAGTATTTT
CASSSGLAGLTDTQYF
>TRBJ2-7|NA|once|TRBV7-3
TGTGCCAGCAGCCCGGGCGGGGGACAGATTTCCGAGCAGTACTTC
CASSPGGGQISEQYF
>TRBJ1-4|TRBD1|NA|TRBV5-1
TGCGCCAGCAGCTTGGAACCACAGGGGGCGTATGAAAAACTGTTTTTT
CASSLEPQGAYEKLFF
>TRBJ2-3|TRBD1|NA|TRBV28
TGTGCCAGCACGGGAACATCGACAGGGTTGACAGATACGCAGTATTTT
CASTGTSTGLTDTQYF
>TRBJ2-1|NA|once|TRBV7-3
TGTGCCAGCAGCAGAGGGACTGGTTCCAATGAGCAGTTCTTC
CASSRGTGSNEQFF
>TRBJ1-2|NA|NA|TRBV6-1
TGTGCCAGCAGTGAAAATCCGGGGTTCGGCTATGGCTACACCTTC
CASSENPGFGYGYTF
>TRBJ2-3|NA|NA|TRBV5-1
TGCGCCAGCAGCTTGGGGCGGGGGCAAGGAGATACGCAGTATTTT
CASSLGRGQGDTQYF
>TRBJ1-5|NA|NA|TRBV7-9
TGTGCCACTTCAGGGGCAGGTCAGCCCCAGCATTTT
CATSGAGQPQHF
>TRBJ2-1|TRBD2|NA|TRBV11-2
TGTGCCAGCAGCTTAGGAGGGACTAGCGGGATCAATGAGCAGTTCTTC
CASSLGGTSGINEQFF
>TRBJ1-6|NA|NA|TRBV12-1
TGTGCCAGCAGCTTGACGGGATTTAATTCACCCCTCCACTTT
CASSLTGFNSPLHF
>TRBJ2-3|TRBD2|NA|TRBV9
TGTGCCAGCAGCGATGAGCGGGGGAGCACAGATACGCAGTATTTT
CASSDERGSTDTQYF
>TRBJ1-3|NA|NA|TRBV6-5
TGTGCCAGCAGTTACTCAGAAAGCGGAAACACCATATATTTT
CASSYSESGNTIYF
>TRBJ2-3|NA|NA|TRBV5-1
TGCGCCAGCAGCTTGGGTGTGGATTGGCTTACAGATACGCAGTATTTT
CASSLGVDWLTDTQYF
>TRBJ1-1|NA|NA|TRBV4-1
TGCGCCAGCAGCCAACCGGGACGGGGGCTTTTAGCTTTCTTT
CASSQPGRGLLAFF
>TRBJ1-1|NA|few|TRBV7-9
TGTGCCAGCAGCTTCGGGGGCAAGGGCACTGAAGCTTTCTTT
CASSFGGKGTEAFF
>TRBJ1-2|TRBD1|NA|TRBV6-1
TGTGCCAGCAGTGCCGGGACAGGGATTATAAGTGGCTACACCTTC
CASSAGTGIISGYTF
>TRBJ1-2|TRBD1|NA|TRBV6-1
TGTGCCAGCAGTGAACGGACAGGAACCCTCTATGGCTACACCTTC
CASSERTGTLYGYTF
>TRBJ2-7|TRBD1|NA|TRBV5-5
TGTGCCAGCCAGGGACAGGGGGGCTACGAGCAGTACTTC
CASQGQGGYEQYF
>TRBJ1-1|NA|NA|TRBV28
TGTGCCAGCAGTTTAACCGGACAGCCGAATCCTAACACTGAAGCTTTCTTT
CASSLTGQPNPNTEAFF
>TRBJ1-2|TRBD1|once|TRBV18
TGTGCCAGCTCCCACGGGGACAGGAGGGTTAACTATGGCTACACCTTC
CASSHGDRRVNYGYTF
>TRBJ2-3|NA|NA|TRBV4-1
TGCGCCAGCAGCCCGCCCGGGGGGCTTGGAGATACGCAGTATTTT
CASSPPGGLGDTQYF
>TRBJ1-2|TRBD1|NA|TRBV18
TGTGCCAGCTCACCTCAAGGACAGGGTGGCTACACCTTC
CASSPQGQGGYTF
>TRBJ2-7|TRBD1|NA|TRBV5-5
TGTGCCAGCAGCCAACAGGGGGCATTTGAGCAGTACTTC
CASSQQGAFEQYF
>TRBJ1-2|NA|NA|TRBV5-5
TGTGCCAGCAAGCTAACCGGGACGGTCTATGGCTACACCTTC
CASKLTGTVYGYTF
>TRBJ2-1|TRBD2|NA|TRBV5-1
TGCGCCAGCAGCTTGAATAGCGGGGGGACCTACAATGAGCAGTTCTTC
CASSLNSGGTYNEQFF
>TRBJ2-7|NA|NA|TRBV2
TGTGCCAGCAGTGAACGCGGCTACGAGCAGTACTTC
CASSERGYEQYF
>TRBJ2-3|TRBD1|once|TRBV7-9
TGTGCCAGCAGGCCCGATCCGGGACAGGGCCTCACAGATACGCAGTATTTT
CASRPDPGQGLTDTQYF
>TRBJ2-7|TRBD2|NA|TRBV19
TGTGCCAGTAGTGGGACTAAAAGCTCCTACGAGCAGTACTTC
CASSGTKSSYEQYF
>TRBJ2-1|NA|NA|TRBV19
TGTGCCAGTAGCCCCTCCTACAATGAGCAGTTCTTC
CASSPSYNEQFF
>TRBJ2-1|NA|NA|TRBV19
TGTGCCAGTAGTATATACGACAGTTACAATGAGCAGTTCTTC
CASSIYDSYNEQFF
>TRBJ1-1|TRBD1|NA|TRBV14
TGTGCCAGCAGTTTAGGACAGGCCACTGAAGCTTTCTTT
CASSLGQATEAFF
>TRBJ2-3|NA|NA|TRBV4-2
TGTGCCAGCAGCCATAATAGCGGCACAGATACGCAGTATTTT
CASSHNSGTDTQYF
>TRBJ2-3|NA|NA|TRBV6-5
TGTGCCAGCAGTTCGGTCGCCCCCCGAGGAGATACGCAGTATTTT
CASSSVAPRGDTQYF
>TRBJ2-7|NA|NA|TRBV5-1
TGCGCCAGCAGGGCGGGTTGGGACGAATACGAGCAGTACTTC
CASRAGWDEYEQYF
>TRBJ2-7|TRBD2|NA|TRBV9
TGTGCCAGCAGCGTAGCGGGGACTACCGACTACGAGCAGTACTTC
CASSVAGTTDYEQYF
>TRBJ2-5|NA|NA|TRBV18
TGTGCCAGCTCACCACCGGTGACTAGTCCTAGGGAGACCCAGTACTTC
CASSPPVTSPRETQYF